This entry is about one T cell receptor (beta chain). What it binds is unknown. The data derive from a study of CD8 T cells in Susac syndrome. Study outcomes and limitations: Regarding the TCR sequencing and HLA analysis, the study admitted that a relatively small number of individuals were involved.

Blood CD8+ and CD4+ T cells underwent high-throughput TCR beta sequencing. Both CD4+ and CD8+ T cells were negatively isolated, and TEMRA cells underwent FACS enrichment. Random hexamers were used to reverse transcribe the RNA input (roughly 0.5 to 1 ug). TCR beta CDR3 was amplified by immunoSEQ multiplex PCR. This amplification extended across 54 Vbeta and 13 Jbeta segments. TCRdb reanalysed the immunoSEQ multiplex PCR reads using MiXCR and keeps one entry per CDR3 protein. The sample records 130,000 or so distinct CDR3 sequences, around 95% being singletons. The sequence was collected from a human donor in good health. Input material: CD4+ T cells from PBMCs.

CDR3 residues: CASSLRLTGDDEQYF. The CDR3 region has the DNA TGTGCCAGCAGTTTACGCCTGACAGGGGACGACGAGCAGTACTTC. This chain connects TRBV12-3 or TRBV12-4 to TRBJ2-7, with TRBD1 matching 8 bases. V shed 2 bases and J 5 bases; nucleotides not matched to a gene: 8. There are 15 residues in the CDR3.